A selection of T cell receptor beta chains follows, all from one sample in a study of T-cell reconstitution after alpha-beta-depleted transplantation in children. MiXCR was run by TCRdb on the PCR reads, yielding one entry per CDR3 protein. Among about 460,000 distinct CDR3 sequences, 9.5% to 15% were seen once, and the ten largest hold under 7%. The sample consisted of PBMCs from the stem cell graft donor, taken from the stem cell graft. The source is a human donor who donated a stem cell graft to a child with combined immunodeficiency. Both conserved end residues are part of each CDR3. A D gene is named only where the DNA matches it firmly. The size of a clone is reported for some rows only, either as once, few or many, or as a class for expanded clones.

v_call	d_call	clone_size	j_call	cdr3_aa	cdr3_nt
TRBV21-1	-	-	TRBJ2-5	CASSKWTSGGPQETQYF	TGTGCCAGCAGCAAATGGACTAGCGGGGGCCCCCAAGAGACCCAGTACTTC
TRBV4-3	TRBD2	-	TRBJ2-5	CASSQKIGLAGAGETQYF	TGCGCCAGCAGCCAGAAGATTGGACTAGCGGGGGCCGGAGAGACCCAGTACTTC
TRBV12-3/TRBV12-4	TRBD2	many	TRBJ2-7	CASSSPGLAVYEQYF	TGTGCCAGCAGTAGCCCGGGACTAGCGGTTTACGAGCAGTACTTC
TRBV6-4	-	few	TRBJ2-7	CASSDSWTETYEQYF	TGTGCCAGCAGTGACTCTTGGACAGAGACCTACGAGCAGTACTTC
TRBV6-1	-	few	TRBJ2-2	CASSDLARELFF	TGTGCCAGCAGTGATTTAGCGAGGGAGCTGTTTTTT
TRBV5-1	-	-	TRBJ2-4	CASSLIPTQPKNIQYF	TGCGCCAGCAGCTTAATACCAACCCAGCCCAAAAACATTCAGTACTTC
TRBV21-1	-	-	TRBJ1-2	CASRPPRKGPLGGYTF	TGTGCCAGTCGCCCCCCCCGAAAGGGGCCCCTAGGTGGCTACACCTTC
TRBV18	TRBD1	many	TRBJ1-2	CASSPRDRANYGYTF	TGTGCCAGCTCACCCAGGGACAGGGCGAACTATGGCTACACCTTC
TRBV14	-	-	TRBJ1-3	CASSQVGSSGNTIYF	TGTGCCAGCAGCCAAGTCGGGTCCTCTGGAAACACCATATATTTT
TRBV7-2	TRBD1	few	TRBJ2-2	CASSAQSTGPTGELFF	TGTGCCAGCAGCGCTCAATCGACAGGGCCCACCGGGGAGCTGTTTTTT
TRBV20-1	-	many	TRBJ1-1	CSATRGGITEAFF	TGCAGTGCAACTAGGGGGGGGATCACTGAAGCTTTCTTT
TRBV7-6	TRBD2	once	TRBJ2-3	CASSPGLAGGPHTDTQYF	TGTGCCAGCAGCCCGGGACTAGCGGGAGGGCCCCACACAGATACGCAGTATTTT
TRBV20-1	-	many	TRBJ1-2	CSAREEARGYGYTF	TGCAGTGCTAGAGAGGAGGCTCGGGGGTATGGCTACACCTTC
TRBV21-1	-	-	TRBJ2-7	CASSGTGREDEQYF	TGTGCCAGCAGCGGGACAGGCCGCGAGGACGAGCAGTACTTC
TRBV7-6	TRBD2	few	TRBJ2-1	CASSLAIGTSGGASNEQFF	TGTGCCAGCAGCTTAGCAATAGGGACTAGCGGGGGCGCAAGCAATGAGCAGTTCTTC
TRBV25-1	TRBD1	-	TRBJ2-7	CASRQGSEQYF	TGTGCCAGCAGACAGGGGAGCGAGCAGTACTTC
TRBV20-1	-	-	TRBJ2-1	CSARDHEGGYRGRGNEQFF	TGCAGTGCTAGAGATCATGAGGGGGGGTATAGGGGCCGAGGTAATGAGCAGTTCTTC
TRBV7-8	-	few	TRBJ2-5	CASSLEVLAEQETQYF	TGTGCCAGCAGCTTAGAGGTTTTGGCGGAACAAGAGACCCAGTACTTC
TRBV2	-	-	TRBJ1-1	CASSLRIQNTEAFF	TGTGCCAGCAGTCTCAGGATTCAGAACACTGAAGCTTTCTTT
TRBV12-3/TRBV12-4	-	many	TRBJ2-5	CASSLRRQETQYF	TGTGCCAGCAGTTTACGTAGACAAGAGACCCAGTACTTC
TRBV24-1	TRBD1	-	TRBJ2-1	CATSDLGDSPYNEQFF	TGTGCCACCAGTGATTTGGGGGACAGCCCCTACAATGAGCAGTTCTTC
TRBV12-3/TRBV12-4	TRBD1	few	TRBJ2-3	CASTVGTGGTDTQYF	TGTGCCAGCACCGTAGGGACAGGGGGCACAGATACGCAGTATTTT
TRBV5-6	-	many	TRBJ1-1	CASSLTYYTEAFF	TGTGCCAGCAGCTTGACCTACTACACTGAAGCTTTCTTT
TRBV12-3/TRBV12-4	-	few	TRBJ1-5	CASSFRTADQPQHF	TGTGCCAGCAGTTTCAGGACAGCAGATCAGCCCCAGCATTTT